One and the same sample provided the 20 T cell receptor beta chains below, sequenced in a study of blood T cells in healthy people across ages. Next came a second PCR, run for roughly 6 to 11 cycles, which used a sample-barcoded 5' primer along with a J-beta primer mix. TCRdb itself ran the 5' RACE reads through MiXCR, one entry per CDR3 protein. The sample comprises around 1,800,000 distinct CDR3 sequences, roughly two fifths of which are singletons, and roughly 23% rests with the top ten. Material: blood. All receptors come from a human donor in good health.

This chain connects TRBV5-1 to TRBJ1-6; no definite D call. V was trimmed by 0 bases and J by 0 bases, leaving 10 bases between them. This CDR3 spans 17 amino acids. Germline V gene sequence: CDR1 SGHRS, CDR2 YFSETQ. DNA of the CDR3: TGCGCCAGCAGCTTGGGTCGGTCGAGCTCCTATAATTCACCCCTCCACTTT. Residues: CASSLGRSSSYNSPLHF.

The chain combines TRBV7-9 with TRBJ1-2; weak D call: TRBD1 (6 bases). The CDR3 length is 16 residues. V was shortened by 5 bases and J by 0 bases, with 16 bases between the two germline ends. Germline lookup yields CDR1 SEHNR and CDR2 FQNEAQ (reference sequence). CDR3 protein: CASSTSGGPSNYGYTF. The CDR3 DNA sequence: TGTGCCAGCAGCACCTCCGGGGGGCCCTCTAACTATGGCTACACCTTC.

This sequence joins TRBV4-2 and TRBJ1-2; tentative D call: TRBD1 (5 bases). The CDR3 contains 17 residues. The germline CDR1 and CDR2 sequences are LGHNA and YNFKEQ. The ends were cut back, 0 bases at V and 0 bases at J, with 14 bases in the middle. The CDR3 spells CASSQDSVAGPNYGYTF. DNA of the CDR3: TGTGCCAGCAGCCAAGATTCTGTGGCAGGGCCTAACTATGGCTACACCTTC.

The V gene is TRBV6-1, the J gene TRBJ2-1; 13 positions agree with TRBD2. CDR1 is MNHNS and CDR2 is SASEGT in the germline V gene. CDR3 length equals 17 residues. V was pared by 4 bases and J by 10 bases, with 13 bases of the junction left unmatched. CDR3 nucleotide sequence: TGTGCCAGCAGTGGATATCGGACTAGCGGGGGATTCGGGGAGCAGTTCTTC. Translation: CASSGYRTSGGFGEQFF.

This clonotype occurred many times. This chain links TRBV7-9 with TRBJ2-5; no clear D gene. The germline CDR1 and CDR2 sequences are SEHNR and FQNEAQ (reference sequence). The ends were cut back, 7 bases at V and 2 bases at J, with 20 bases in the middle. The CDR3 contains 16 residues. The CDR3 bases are TGTGCCAGCACACCCACCCCGAGTGTCGGACAAGAGACCCAGTACTTC. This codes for CASTPTPSVGQETQYF.

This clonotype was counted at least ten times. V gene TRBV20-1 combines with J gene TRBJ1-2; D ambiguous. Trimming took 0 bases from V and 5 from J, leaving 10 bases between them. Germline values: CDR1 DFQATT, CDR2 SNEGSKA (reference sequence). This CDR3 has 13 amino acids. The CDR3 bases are TGCAGTGCTAGAGATCGGAGCTATTATGGCTACACCTTC. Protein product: CSARDRSYYGYTF.

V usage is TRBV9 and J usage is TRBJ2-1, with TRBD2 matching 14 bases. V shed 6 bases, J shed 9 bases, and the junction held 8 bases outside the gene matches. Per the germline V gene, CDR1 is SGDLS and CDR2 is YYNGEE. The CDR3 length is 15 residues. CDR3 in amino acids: CASTPGTSGGSEQFF. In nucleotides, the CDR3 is TGTGCCAGCACACCCGGGACTAGCGGGGGAAGTGAGCAGTTCTTC.

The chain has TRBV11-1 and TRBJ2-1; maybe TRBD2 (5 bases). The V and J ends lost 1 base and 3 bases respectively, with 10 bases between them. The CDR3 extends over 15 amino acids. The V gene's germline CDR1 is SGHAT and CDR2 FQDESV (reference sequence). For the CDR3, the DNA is TGTGCCAGCAGCTTAGGGATGACTATCTACAATGAGCAGTTCTTC. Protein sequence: CASSLGMTIYNEQFF.

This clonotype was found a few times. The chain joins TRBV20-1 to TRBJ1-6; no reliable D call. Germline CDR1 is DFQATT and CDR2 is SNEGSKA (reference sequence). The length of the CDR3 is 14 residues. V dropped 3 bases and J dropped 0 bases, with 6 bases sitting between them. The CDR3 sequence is CSARTSSYNSPLHF. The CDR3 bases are TGCAGTGCTAGGACGAGCTCCTATAATTCACCCCTCCACTTT.

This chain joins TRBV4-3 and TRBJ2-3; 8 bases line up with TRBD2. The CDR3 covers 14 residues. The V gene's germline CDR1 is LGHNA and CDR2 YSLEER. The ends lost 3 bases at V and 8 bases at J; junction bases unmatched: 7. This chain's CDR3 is CASSQTGLASTQYF. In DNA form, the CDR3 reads TGCGCCAGCAGCCAGACCGGACTAGCTAGTACGCAGTATTTT.

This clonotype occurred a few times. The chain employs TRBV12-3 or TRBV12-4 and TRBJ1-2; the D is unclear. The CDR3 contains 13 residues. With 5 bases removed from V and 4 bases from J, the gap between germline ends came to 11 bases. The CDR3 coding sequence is TGTGCCAGCAGTCCATTATCTCTCTATGGCTACACCTTC. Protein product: CASSPLSLYGYTF.

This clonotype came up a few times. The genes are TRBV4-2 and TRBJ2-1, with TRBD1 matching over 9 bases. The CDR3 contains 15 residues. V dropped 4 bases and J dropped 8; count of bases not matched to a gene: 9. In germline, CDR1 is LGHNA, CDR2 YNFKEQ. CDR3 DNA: TGTGCCAGCAGCCTCCGCTGGACAGGGGAACATGAGCAGTTCTTC. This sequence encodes CASSLRWTGEHEQFF.

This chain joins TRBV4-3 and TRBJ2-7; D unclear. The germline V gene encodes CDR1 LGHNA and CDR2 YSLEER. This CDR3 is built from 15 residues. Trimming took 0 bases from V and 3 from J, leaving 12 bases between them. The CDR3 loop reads CASSQETTGNYEQYF. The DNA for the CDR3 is TGCGCCAGCAGCCAAGAAACGACTGGGAACTACGAGCAGTACTTC.

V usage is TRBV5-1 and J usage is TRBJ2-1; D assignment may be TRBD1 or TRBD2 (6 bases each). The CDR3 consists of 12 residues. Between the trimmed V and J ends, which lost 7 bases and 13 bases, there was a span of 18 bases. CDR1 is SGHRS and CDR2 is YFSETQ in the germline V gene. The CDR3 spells CASWSGGDIQFF. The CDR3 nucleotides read TGCGCCAGCTGGTCGGGCGGGGACATACAGTTCTTC.

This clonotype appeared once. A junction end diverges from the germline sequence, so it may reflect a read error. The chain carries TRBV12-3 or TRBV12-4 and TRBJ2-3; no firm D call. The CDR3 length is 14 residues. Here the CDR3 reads CASSPTVTADTEYF. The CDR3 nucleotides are TGTGCCAGCAGTCCCACAGTTACCGCAGATACGGAGTATTTT.

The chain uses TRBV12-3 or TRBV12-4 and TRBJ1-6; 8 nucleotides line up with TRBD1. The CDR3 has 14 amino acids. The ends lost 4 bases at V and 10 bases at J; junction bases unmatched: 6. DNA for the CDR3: TGTGCCAGCAGTTCGACAGGGGTTAAGTCACCCCTCCACTTT. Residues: CASSSTGVKSPLHF.

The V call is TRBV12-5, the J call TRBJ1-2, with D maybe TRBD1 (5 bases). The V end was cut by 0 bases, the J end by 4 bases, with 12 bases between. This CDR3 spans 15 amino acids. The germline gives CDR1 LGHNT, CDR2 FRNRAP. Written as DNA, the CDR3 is TGTGCTAGTGGTTTGGTCGGGGGTGCTGCCTATGGCTACACCTTC. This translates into CASGLVGGAAYGYTF.

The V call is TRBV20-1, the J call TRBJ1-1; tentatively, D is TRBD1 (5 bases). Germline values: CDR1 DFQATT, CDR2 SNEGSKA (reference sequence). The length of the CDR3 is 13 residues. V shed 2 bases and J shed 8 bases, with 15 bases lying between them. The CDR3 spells CSARPEGPWEAFF. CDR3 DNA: TGCAGTGCTAGACCCGAGGGGCCTTGGGAAGCTTTCTTT.

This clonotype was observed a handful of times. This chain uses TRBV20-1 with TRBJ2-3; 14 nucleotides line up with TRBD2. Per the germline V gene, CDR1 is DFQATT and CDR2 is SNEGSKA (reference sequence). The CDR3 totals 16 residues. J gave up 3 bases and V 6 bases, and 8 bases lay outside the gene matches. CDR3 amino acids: CSATGTSGGTTDTQYF. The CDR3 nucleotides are TGCAGTGCAACCGGGACTAGCGGGGGCACGACAGATACGCAGTATTTT.

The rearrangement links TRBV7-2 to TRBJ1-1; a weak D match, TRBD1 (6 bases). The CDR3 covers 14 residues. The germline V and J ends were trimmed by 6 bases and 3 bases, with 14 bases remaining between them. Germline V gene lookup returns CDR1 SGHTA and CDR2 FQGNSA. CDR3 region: CASRPNTGYTEAFF. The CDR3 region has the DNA TGTGCCAGCAGGCCCAACACAGGGTACACTGAAGCTTTCTTT.